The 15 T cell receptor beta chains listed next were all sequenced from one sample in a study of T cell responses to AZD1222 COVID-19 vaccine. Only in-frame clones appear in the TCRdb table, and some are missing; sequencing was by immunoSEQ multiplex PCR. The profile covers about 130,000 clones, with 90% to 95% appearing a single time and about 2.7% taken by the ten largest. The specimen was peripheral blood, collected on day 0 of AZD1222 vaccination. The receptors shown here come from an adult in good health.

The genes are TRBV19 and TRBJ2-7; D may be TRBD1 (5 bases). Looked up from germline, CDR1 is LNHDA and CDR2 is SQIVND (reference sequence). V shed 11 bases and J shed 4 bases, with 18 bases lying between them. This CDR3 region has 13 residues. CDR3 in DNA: TGTGCCCCAATCATTCACAGGAGATACGAGCAGTACTTC. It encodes CAPIIHRRYEQYF.

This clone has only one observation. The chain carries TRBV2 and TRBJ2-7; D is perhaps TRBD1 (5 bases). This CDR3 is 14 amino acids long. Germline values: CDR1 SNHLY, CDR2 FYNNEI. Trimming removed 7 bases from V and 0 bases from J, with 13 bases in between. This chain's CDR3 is CASTLTVSSYEQYF. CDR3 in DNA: TGTGCCAGCACACTGACAGTCAGCTCCTACGAGCAGTACTTC.

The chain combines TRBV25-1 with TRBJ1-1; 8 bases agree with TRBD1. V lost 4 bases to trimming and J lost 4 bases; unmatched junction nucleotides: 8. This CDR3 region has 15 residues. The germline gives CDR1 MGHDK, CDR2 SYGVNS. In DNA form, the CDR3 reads TGTGCCAGCAGTGCAGGCAGGGGGCGCGGCACTGAAGCTTTCTTT. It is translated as CASSAGRGRGTEAFF.

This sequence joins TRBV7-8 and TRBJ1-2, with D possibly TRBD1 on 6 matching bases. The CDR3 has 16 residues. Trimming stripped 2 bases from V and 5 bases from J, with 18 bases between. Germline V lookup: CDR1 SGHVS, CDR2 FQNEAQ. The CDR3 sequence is CASSLLRGGIGYGYTF. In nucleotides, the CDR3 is TGTGCCAGCAGCTTACTTCGGGGGGGCATAGGGTATGGCTACACCTTC.

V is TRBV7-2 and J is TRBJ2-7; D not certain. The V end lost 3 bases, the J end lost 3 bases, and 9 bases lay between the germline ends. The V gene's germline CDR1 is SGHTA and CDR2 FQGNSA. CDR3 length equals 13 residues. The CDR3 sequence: CASSFSPRYEQYF. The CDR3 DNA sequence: TGTGCCAGCAGCTTCTCTCCCCGCTACGAGCAGTACTTC. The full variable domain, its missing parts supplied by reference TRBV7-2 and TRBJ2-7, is GAGVSQSPSNKVTEKGKDVELRCDPISGHTALYWYRQSLGQGLEFLIYFQGNSAPDKSGLPSDRFSAERTGGSVSTLTIQRTQQEDSAVYLCASSFSPRYEQYFGPGTRLTVT.

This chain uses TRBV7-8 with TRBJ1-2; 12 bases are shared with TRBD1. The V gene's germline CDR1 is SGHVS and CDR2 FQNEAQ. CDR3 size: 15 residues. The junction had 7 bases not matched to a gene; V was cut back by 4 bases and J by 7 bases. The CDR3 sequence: CASSWTGTGGGGYTF. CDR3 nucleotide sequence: TGTGCCAGCAGCTGGACCGGGACAGGGGGCGGTGGCTACACCTTC.

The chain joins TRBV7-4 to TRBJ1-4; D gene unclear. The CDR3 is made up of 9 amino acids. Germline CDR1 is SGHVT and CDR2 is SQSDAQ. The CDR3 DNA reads TGTACCCAGCCTGAAAAACTGTTTTTT. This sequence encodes CTQPEKLFF. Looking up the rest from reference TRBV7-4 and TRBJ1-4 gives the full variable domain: GAGVSQSPRYKVAKRGRDVALRCDSISGHVTLYWYRQTLGQGSEVLTYSQSDAQRDKSGRPSGRFSAERPERSVSTLKIQRTEQGDSAVYLCTQPEKLFFGSGTQLSVL.

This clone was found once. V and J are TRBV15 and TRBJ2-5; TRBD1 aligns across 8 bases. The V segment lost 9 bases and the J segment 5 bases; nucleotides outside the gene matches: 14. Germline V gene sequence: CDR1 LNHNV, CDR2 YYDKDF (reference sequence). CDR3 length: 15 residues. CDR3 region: CATTNGAGGGETQYF. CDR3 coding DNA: TGTGCCACAACGAACGGGGCAGGGGGCGGGGAGACCCAGTACTTC. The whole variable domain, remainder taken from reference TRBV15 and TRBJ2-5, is DAMVIQNPRYQVTQFGKPVTLSCSQTLNHNVMYWYQQKSSQAPKLLFHYYDKDFNNEADTPDNFQSRRPNTSFCFLDIRSPGLGDTAMYLCATTNGAGGGETQYFGPGTRLLVL.

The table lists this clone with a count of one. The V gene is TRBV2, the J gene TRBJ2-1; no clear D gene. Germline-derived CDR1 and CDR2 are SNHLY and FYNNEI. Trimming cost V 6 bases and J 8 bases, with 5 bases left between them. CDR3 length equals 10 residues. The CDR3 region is CASRGYEQFF. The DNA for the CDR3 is TGTGCCAGCAGGGGATATGAGCAGTTCTTC.

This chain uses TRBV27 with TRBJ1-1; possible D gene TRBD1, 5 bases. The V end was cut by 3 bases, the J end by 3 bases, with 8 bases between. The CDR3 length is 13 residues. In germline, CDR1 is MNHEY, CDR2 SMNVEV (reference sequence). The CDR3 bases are TGTGCCAGCAGTTTGGCCAGGGACACTGAAGCTTTCTTT. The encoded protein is CASSLARDTEAFF.

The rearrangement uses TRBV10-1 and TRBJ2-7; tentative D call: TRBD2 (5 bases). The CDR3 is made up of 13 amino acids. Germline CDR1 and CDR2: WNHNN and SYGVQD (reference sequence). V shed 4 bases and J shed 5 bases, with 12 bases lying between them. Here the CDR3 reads CASSAHGLHEQYF. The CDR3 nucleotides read TGCGCCAGCAGTGCCCACGGACTTCACGAGCAGTACTTC.

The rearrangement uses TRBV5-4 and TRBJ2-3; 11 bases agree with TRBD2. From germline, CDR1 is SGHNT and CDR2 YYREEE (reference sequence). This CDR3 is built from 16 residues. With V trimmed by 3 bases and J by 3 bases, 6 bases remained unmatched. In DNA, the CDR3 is TGTGCCAGCAGCTCAGAGGGACTAGCGGAAACAGATACGCAGTATTTT. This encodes CASSSEGLAETDTQYF.

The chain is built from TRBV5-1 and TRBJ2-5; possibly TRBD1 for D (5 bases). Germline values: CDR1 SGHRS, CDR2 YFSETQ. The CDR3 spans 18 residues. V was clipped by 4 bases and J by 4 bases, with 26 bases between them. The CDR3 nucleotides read TGCGCCAGCAGCGGAATTCCGGGCTCCCCTAGGGGCGCAGAGACCCAGTACTTC. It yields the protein CASSGIPGSPRGAETQYF.

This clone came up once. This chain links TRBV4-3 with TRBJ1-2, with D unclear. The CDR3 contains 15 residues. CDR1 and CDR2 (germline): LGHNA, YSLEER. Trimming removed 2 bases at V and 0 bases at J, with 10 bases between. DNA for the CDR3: TGCGCCAGCAGCCAAACCTCGACGGCTAACTATGGCTACACCTTC. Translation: CASSQTSTANYGYTF.

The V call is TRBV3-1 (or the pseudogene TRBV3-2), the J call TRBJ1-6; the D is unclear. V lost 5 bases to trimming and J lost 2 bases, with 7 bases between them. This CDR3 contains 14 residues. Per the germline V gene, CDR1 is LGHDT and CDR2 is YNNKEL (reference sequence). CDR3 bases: TGTGCCAGCAGCTCCGGGACCTATAATTCACCCCTCCACTTT. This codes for CASSSGTYNSPLHF.